The 32 T cell receptor beta chains below were found in one sample sequenced in a study of metastatic and nonmetastatic thyroid tumors. Patients underwent thyroid surgery, and none had received any treatment before it. From the PCR reads, TCRdb re-called clones with MiXCR. The sample includes roughly 21,000 clones, roughly 30% seen only once; the top ten take approximately 14%. Sequencing input: tumor tissue. These receptors were collected from a male donor with papillary thyroid cancer or a benign thyroid nodule (not recorded which). Some clones in this sample may be carry-over from other donors' samples.

V and J are TRBV5-1 and TRBJ2-2; D remains ambiguous. This CDR3 has 15 amino acids. Trimming removed 2 bases at V and 2 bases at J, with 10 bases between. Germline-derived CDR1 and CDR2 are SGHRS and YFSETQ. In DNA, the CDR3 is TGCGCCAGCAGCTTAACTGCAGCTAACACCGGGGAGCTGTTTTTT. It is translated as CASSLTAANTGELFF. Drawing the rest from reference TRBV5-1 and TRBJ2-2, the complete variable domain is KAGVTQTPRYLIKTRGQQVTLSCSPISGHRSVSWYQQTPGQGLQFLFEYFSETQRNKGNFPGRFSGRQFSNSRSEMNVSTLELGDSALYLCASSLTAANTGELFFGEGSRLTVL.

This clone was observed a few times. The chain recombines TRBV3-1 with TRBJ2-7; the match to TRBD2 covers 7 bases. There are 12 residues in the CDR3. The V gene end was trimmed by 5 bases and the J gene end by 5 bases; junction bases not matched to a gene: 3. In germline, CDR1 is LGHDT, CDR2 YNNKEL (reference sequence). The CDR3 sequence is CASSSAGDEQYF. CDR3 nucleotide sequence: TGTGCCAGCAGCTCCGCGGGAGACGAGCAGTACTTC.

This clone occurred a few times. V gene TRBV12-3 or TRBV12-4 combines with J gene TRBJ1-1; 11 bases align to TRBD1. V was clipped by 4 bases and J by 3 bases; unmatched bases: 1. This CDR3 comprises 14 residues. The CDR3: CASSSGQGDTEAFF. The DNA of the CDR3 is TGTGCCAGCAGTTCGGGACAGGGGGACACTGAAGCTTTCTTT.

This clone was seen a handful of times. V and J are TRBV6-1 and TRBJ1-3, with unresolved D. Trimming removed 8 bases at V and 0 bases at J, with 11 bases between. Per the germline V gene, CDR1 is MNHNS and CDR2 is SASEGT. The CDR3 has 14 amino acids. CDR3 residues: CASEGGYSGNTIYF. CDR3 sequence (DNA): TGTGCCAGCGAGGGCGGATACTCTGGAAACACCATATATTTT.

This clone was detected only a few times. V and J are TRBV19 and TRBJ1-3, with D hard to call. The CDR3 consists of 13 residues. Germline V CDR1 and CDR2: LNHDA, SQIVND (reference sequence). V shed 10 bases and J shed 4 bases, with 14 bases lying between them. CDR3 in amino acids: CAISDRLGNTIYF. CDR3 DNA: TGTGCCATATCGGACCGTCTCGGAAACACCATATATTTT.

This clone was found a few times. CDR3 in DNA: TGTGCCAGCACCCCACTACACTACGAGCAGTACTTC. Translated, it gives CASTPLHYEQYF. This rearrangement joins TRBV27 to TRBJ2-7; D remains unclear. The CDR3 totals 12 residues. Germline V gene sequence: CDR1 MNHEY, CDR2 SMNVEV (reference sequence). Trimming shortened V by 7 bases and J by 3 bases, and 10 bases separated the two germline ends.

This clone appeared a few times. The V call is TRBV6-5, the J call TRBJ1-6, with 7 bases fitting TRBD1. CDR1 and CDR2 from the germline V gene are MNHEY and SVGAGI. Losses at the gene ends were 2 bases for V and 8 bases for J; bases not matched to a gene: 3. CDR3 length: 14 amino acids. This chain's CDR3 is CASSYRTGDSPLHF. CDR3 DNA: TGTGCCAGCAGTTACCGGACAGGCGATTCACCCCTCCACTTT.

This clone was seen many times. The genes are TRBV5-1 and TRBJ2-1; 7 bases are a match to TRBD2. The V segment lost 8 bases and the J segment 0 bases; nucleotides outside the gene matches: 8. The length of the CDR3 is 15 residues. The germline V gene has CDR1 SGHRS and CDR2 YFSETQ. In DNA, the CDR3 is TGCGCCAGTGGGGTAGCGGGCGGCTCCTACAATGAGCAGTTCTTC. Translation: CASGVAGGSYNEQFF.

V gene TRBV30 combines with J gene TRBJ1-2; TRBD1 is a possible D gene (5 bases). Germline V CDR1 and CDR2: GTSNPN, SVGIG (reference sequence). The CDR3 has 14 residues. V gave up 2 bases and J gave up 4 bases, with 14 bases separating them. CDR3 protein: CAWSRQDGGYGYTF. The CDR3 nucleotides are TGTGCCTGGAGTCGCCAGGATGGGGGCTATGGCTACACCTTC.

This clone showed up just a few times. The chain combines TRBV28 with TRBJ2-7, with D possibly being TRBD1 (6 bases). CDR1 is MDHEN and CDR2 is SYDVKM in the germline V gene. Trimming stripped 2 bases from V and 3 bases from J, with 11 bases between. The CDR3 is made up of 14 amino acids. The CDR3 here is CASSLDTQGYEQYF. CDR3 nucleotides: TGTGCCAGCAGTTTAGACACACAGGGCTACGAGCAGTACTTC.

The chain combines TRBV6-1 with TRBJ1-1, with D maybe TRBD1 (5 bases). Per the germline V gene, CDR1 is MNHNS and CDR2 is SASEGT. With 9 bases removed from V and 2 bases from J, the gap between germline ends came to 13 bases. The CDR3 has 13 amino acids. The CDR3 DNA reads as TGTGCCAGTGGGAGACAGACCAACACTGAAGCTTTCTTT. As protein: CASGRQTNTEAFF.

The chain couples TRBV5-1 to TRBJ1-2, with 7 bases identical to TRBD1. Germline V gene data show CDR1 as SGHRS and CDR2 as YFSETQ. V lost 4 bases to trimming and J lost 4 bases; unmatched junction nucleotides: 13. This CDR3 has 16 residues. CDR3 DNA sequence: TGCGCCAGCAGCCCCGCCCCGACAGGGAACATCTATGGCTACACCTTC. Translating gives CASSPAPTGNIYGYTF.

The chain joins TRBV6-1 to TRBJ2-7, with D perhaps matching TRBD1 (7 bases). This CDR3 has 15 amino acids. Between the trimmed V and J ends, which lost 2 bases and 3 bases, there was a span of 14 bases. Germline CDR1 and CDR2: MNHNS and SASEGT. CDR3 coding DNA: TGTGCCAGCAGTGAATATGCAGGGGGGATCTACGAGCAGTACTTC. Its translation: CASSEYAGGIYEQYF.

The gene calls are TRBV11-2 and TRBJ1-2; TRBD1 is a possible D gene (6 bases). Germline V CDR1 and CDR2: SGHAT, FQNNGV. This CDR3 comprises 14 residues. V was clipped by 0 bases and J by 8 bases, with 13 bases between them. CDR3: CASSLDSGGDGYTF. The DNA for the CDR3 is TGTGCCAGCAGCTTAGATTCCGGGGGCGACGGCTACACCTTC.

This clone is categorized as medium-sized (0.01 to 0.1%). The gene calls are TRBV10-2 and TRBJ1-3; D possibly corresponds to TRBD1 (6 bases). Per the germline V gene, CDR1 is WSHSY and CDR2 is SAAADI. V lost 3 bases, J lost 0 bases, and 18 bases lay in between. The CDR3 has 18 amino acids. CDR3 sequence (DNA): TGCGCCAGCAGTGAAGAAGGGGGGGATCCGATCTCTGGAAACACCATATATTTT. Amino acids: CASSEEGGDPISGNTIYF.

This clone was seen repeatedly, ten times or more. Other DNA sequences of this sample code for an identical CDR3. The chain joins TRBV19 to TRBJ1-1; unclear D gene. This CDR3 is 14 amino acids long. The germline CDR1 and CDR2 sequences are LNHDA and SQIVND (reference sequence). The V end was cut by 2 bases, the J end by 3 bases, with 10 bases between. This CDR3 is CASSIKIAHTEAFF. The DNA for the CDR3 is TGTGCCAGTAGTATAAAGATCGCCCACACTGAAGCTTTCTTT.

This clone was detected ten times or more. This chain joins TRBV6-1 and TRBJ1-5, with D uncertain. The V end lost 3 bases, the J end lost 7 bases, and 13 bases lay between the germline ends. Germline V gives CDR1 MNHNS, CDR2 SASEGT. This CDR3 contains 14 residues. CDR3 region: CASSEAPQHQPQHF. DNA of the CDR3: TGTGCCAGCAGTGAGGCACCCCAGCACCAGCCCCAGCATTTT.

The chain employs TRBV6-1 and TRBJ1-1; D remains ambiguous. The V gene lost 7 bases and the J gene lost 4 bases, with 19 bases spanning the gap. Germline CDR1 MNHNS, CDR2 SASEGT. The CDR3 length is 15 residues. The DNA of the CDR3 is TGTGCCAGCATCCTTTCGGCGGATATGAGCACTGAAGCTTTCTTT. It translates to CASILSADMSTEAFF.

Points on this clone: Germline is not matched at one junction end, which may reflect a read error. The J gene is TRBJ2-7, the V gene TRBV6-2 or TRBV6-3, with D perhaps given as TRBD1 or TRBD2 (5 bases each). The CDR3 consists of 14 residues. Germline CDR1 reads MNHEY; CDR2 reads SVGEGT. The CDR3, as DNA: TGTGCCAGCAGTTCGGGACCGTACTCCCACGAGCAGTACTTC. Encoded protein: CASSSGPYSHEQYF.

Relative to its sample, this clone is medium-sized. The chain employs TRBV24-1 and TRBJ1-5; the match to TRBD1 covers 8 bases. Germline CDR1 is KGHDR and CDR2 is SFDVKD. The CDR3 has 17 amino acids. After removal of 2 bases from V and 1 base from J, the junction contained 6 bases not matched to a gene. The CDR3 DNA sequence: TGTGCCACCAGTGATTCTAAACAGGGGGGCAGCAATCAGCCCCAGCATTTT. It is translated as CATSDSKQGGSNQPQHF.

The chain employs TRBV20-1 and TRBJ1-5; 9 bases are a match to TRBD1. CDR1 and CDR2 from the germline V gene are DFQATT and SNEGSKA (reference sequence). V shed 4 bases and J 6 bases; nucleotides not matched to a gene: 1. This CDR3 contains 12 residues. CDR3 nucleotide sequence: TGCAGTGCTACGGACAGGGGTCAGCCCCAGCATTTT. This codes for CSATDRGQPQHF.

The V call is TRBV4-1, the J call TRBJ2-7; TRBD2 is a possible D gene (5 bases). The CDR3 runs to 13 residues. With 1 base removed from V and 5 bases from J, the gap between germline ends came to 9 bases. Germline V gives CDR1 MGHRA, CDR2 YSYEKL. The CDR3 bases are TGCGCCAGCAGCCAAGGTTGGGAGAACGAGCAGTACTTC. It yields the protein CASSQGWENEQYF.

In its sample, this clone was seen a few times. V gene TRBV28 combines with J gene TRBJ1-4, with 9 bases fitting TRBD1. V was pared by 3 bases and J by 5 bases, with 4 bases of the junction left unmatched. The CDR3 contains 15 residues. Germline V gene sequence: CDR1 MDHEN, CDR2 SYDVKM. CDR3 sequence: CASSFVGQGNEKLFF. Written as DNA, the CDR3 is TGTGCCAGCAGTTTTGTAGGACAGGGGAATGAAAAACTGTTTTTT. The whole variable domain, filled in from reference TRBV28 and TRBJ1-4, reads DVKVTQSSRYLVKRTGEKVFLECVQDMDHENMFWYRQDPGLGLRLIYFSYDVKMKEKGDIPEGYSVSREKKERFSLILESASTNQTSMYLCASSFVGQGNEKLFFGSGTQLSVL.

The chain links TRBV11-2 to TRBJ2-7; TRBD1 might be the D (5 bases). The CDR3 has 17 amino acids. V shed 4 bases and J shed 3 bases, with 22 bases lying between them. Germline V gene lookup returns CDR1 SGHAT and CDR2 FQNNGV. This chain's CDR3 is CASSSYPPGQGYYEQYF. The CDR3 DNA reads as TGTGCCAGCAGCTCCTATCCCCCCGGACAAGGATACTACGAGCAGTACTTC. Looking up the rest from reference TRBV11-2 and TRBJ2-7 gives the full variable domain: EAGVAQSPRYKIIEKRQSVAFWCNPISGHATLYWYQQILGQGPKLLIQFQNNGVVDDSQLPKDRFSAERLKGVDSTLKIQPAKLEDSAVYLCASSSYPPGQGYYEQYFGPGTRLTVT.

V usage is TRBV11-2 and J usage is TRBJ2-7; 10 positions match TRBD1. CDR1 and CDR2 (germline): SGHAT, FQNNGV. The CDR3 has 14 residues. J gave up 13 bases and V 3 bases, and 12 bases lay outside the gene matches. The CDR3 nucleotides are TGTGCCAGCAGCTTCGACAGGGGGCACTACGACCATTACTTC. Its translation is CASSFDRGHYDHYF. The whole variable domain, filled in from reference TRBV11-2 and TRBJ2-7, reads EAGVAQSPRYKIIEKRQSVAFWCNPISGHATLYWYQQILGQGPKLLIQFQNNGVVDDSQLPKDRFSAERLKGVDSTLKIQPAKLEDSAVYLCASSFDRGHYDHYFGPGTRLTVT.

The V and J genes are TRBV5-1 and TRBJ2-7; no reliable D call. The length of the CDR3 is 13 residues. V was clipped by 0 bases and J by 3 bases, with 7 bases between them. Looked up from germline, CDR1 is SGHRS and CDR2 is YFSETQ. The CDR3 spells CASSLGMNYEQYF. CDR3 coding DNA: TGCGCCAGCAGCTTGGGAATGAACTACGAGCAGTACTTC.

In DNA form, the CDR3 reads TGTGCCAGCAGTGAGGGGACAGGGGGCCGTGTCGAGCAGTACTTC. It is translated as CASSEGTGGRVEQYF. The V gene is TRBV6-1, the J gene TRBJ2-7, with 12 bases fitting TRBD1. The CDR3 runs 15 residues. CDR1 and CDR2 from the germline V gene are MNHNS and SASEGT. J was trimmed by 6 bases and V by 3 bases; bases with no gene match: 6.

As DNA, the CDR3 is TGCGCCAGCAGCCAGCCACAGCAAGCTAATGAAAAACTGTTTTTT. This codes for CASSQPQQANEKLFF. The V call is TRBV4-1, the J call TRBJ1-4; no firm D call. This CDR3 is built from 15 residues. V dropped 3 bases and J dropped 3 bases, with 11 bases sitting between them. Looked up from germline, CDR1 is MGHRA and CDR2 is YSYEKL.

This clone has a count of ten or more. This chain joins TRBV20-1 and TRBJ2-5; D is uncertain. The CDR3 totals 13 residues. Germline V gene lookup returns CDR1 DFQATT and CDR2 SNEGSKA (reference sequence). Between the trimmed V and J ends, which lost 6 bases and 2 bases, there was a span of 13 bases. In DNA, the CDR3 is TGCAGTGCCAACCCCGAATTACAAGAGACCCAGTACTTC. Its translation is CSANPELQETQYF.

The genes are TRBV6-5 and TRBJ2-1; 8 bases fit TRBD1. V was clipped by 0 bases and J by 3 bases; unmatched bases: 4. Germline CDR1 reads MNHEY; CDR2 reads SVGAGI. The CDR3 is made up of 16 amino acids. This CDR3 is CASSYSSDRGYNEQFF. The CDR3 coding sequence is TGTGCCAGCAGTTACTCGAGTGACAGGGGCTACAATGAGCAGTTCTTC.

This clone was observed a single time. The gene calls are TRBV11-2 and TRBJ2-3, with 7 bases aligning to TRBD1. Looked up from germline, CDR1 is SGHAT and CDR2 is FQNNGV. Losses at the gene ends were 10 bases for V and 4 bases for J; bases not matched to a gene: 8. The CDR3 consists of 13 residues. This CDR3 is CATKTGNSDTQYF. CDR3 sequence (DNA): TGTGCCACCAAGACAGGGAACTCAGATACGCAGTATTTT.

This rearrangement joins TRBV6-1 to TRBJ1-2; 9 bases line up with TRBD1. There are 15 residues in the CDR3. Germline loops: CDR1 MNHNS, CDR2 SASEGT. Germline trimming cut 6 bases from V and 8 bases from J; bases unmatched to any gene: 13. CDR3 loop: CASSNPPGQGLGYTF. CDR3 nucleotides: TGTGCCAGCAGCAACCCTCCGGGACAGGGCCTGGGCTACACCTTC.